This paragraph covers one TCR beta chain sequence. This entry is derived from a study of T cell responses to AZD1222 COVID-19 vaccine. Data came from immunoSEQ multiplex PCR; TCRdb stores just in-frame clones and leaves some out. The profile covers 65,000 to 100,000 clones, with less than 95% appearing a single time and roughly 8% taken by the ten largest. CDR1 and CDR2 from the germline V gene are SNHLY and FYNNEI. The CDR3 length is 15 residues. The V segment lost 2 bases and the J segment 1 base; nucleotides outside the gene matches: 3. The sample here was peripheral blood, taken 28 days after the second AZD1222 dose. The TCR sequence derives from an adult who received the AZD1222 COVID-19 vaccine. The chain links TRBV2 to TRBJ1-1; 8 bases agree with TRBD1. The CDR3 is CASSEQGAENTEAFF. CDR3 sequence (DNA): TGTGCCAGCAGTGAACAGGGGGCGGAGAACACTGAAGCTTTCTTT.